Sequencing of this T cell receptor beta chain was carried out in a study of blood T cells in healthy people across ages. A second PCR, run for 7 to 11 cycles, used a sample-barcoded 5' primer plus a J-beta primer mix. TCRdb re-called the 5' RACE reads through MiXCR, storing one row per CDR3 protein. Of 1.5 million to 2 million distinct CDR3 sequences listed, roughly 30% are singletons. V lost 0 bases and J lost 0, with 9 bases in between. Germline CDR1 reads MGHRA; CDR2 reads YSYEKL. CDR3 size: 16 residues. This sequence joins TRBV4-1 and TRBJ1-5; D unclear. The receptor's source is a woman aged 25 to 45 in good health. Sequenced sample: blood. The CDR3 sequence is CASSQDIQISNQPQHF. For the CDR3, the DNA is TGCGCCAGCAGCCAAGATATACAGATTAGCAATCAGCCCCAGCATTTT.